Shown below are 23 T cell receptor beta chains from a single sample sequenced in a study of TIL therapy for anti-PD-1-resistant metastatic lung cancer. Specified time point: pre-treatment sample, taken before nivolumab and TIL therapy. Pleural nodules or supraclavicular lymph nodes made up most of the excised metastases sampled. This was the immunoSEQ v3 assay. Using immunoSEQ multiplex PCR, the repertoire was profiled, and TCRdb retains in-frame clones only, with some absent. Among about 10,000 clones listed, 50% to 65% were seen once. Material: tumor tissue, obtained at baseline. The receptors shown here come from a person between 30 and 79 years old with non-small cell lung cancer.

This rearrangement joins TRBV5-1 to TRBJ2-5; 10 positions agree with TRBD1. V was clipped by 0 bases and J by 0 bases; unmatched bases: 5. The CDR3 has 17 residues. The germline CDR1 and CDR2 sequences are SGHRS and YFSETQ. CDR3 in amino acids: CASSLGQGAIYQETQYF. In DNA, the CDR3 is TGCGCCAGCAGCTTGGGACAGGGGGCGATCTACCAAGAGACCCAGTACTTC.

J is TRBJ2-7 and V is TRBV2; D is undetermined. The V and J ends lost 4 bases and 4 bases respectively, with 14 bases between them. In germline, CDR1 is SNHLY, CDR2 FYNNEI. The CDR3 covers 14 residues. CDR3 sequence (DNA): TGTGCCAGCAGTGGGCCCCATTCCAGTTACGAGCAGTACTTC. It codes for CASSGPHSSYEQYF.

The V call is TRBV6-1, the J call TRBJ2-3; D perhaps matches TRBD1 (7 bases). The CDR3 is 15 amino acids. Germline V CDR1 and CDR2: MNHNS, SASEGT. V dropped 7 bases and J dropped 4 bases, with 18 bases sitting between them. Written as DNA, the CDR3 is TGTGCCAGCAACTCAAACAGGGGAGGCGCAGATACGCAGTATTTT. It translates to CASNSNRGGADTQYF.

The chain links TRBV6-6 to TRBJ1-2; D is possibly TRBD1 (5 bases). V was trimmed by 2 bases and J by 3 bases, leaving 7 bases between them. The CDR3 consists of 13 residues. Germline V lookup: CDR1 MNHNY, CDR2 SVGAGI (reference sequence). The CDR3 spells CASSYGTYYGYTF. The CDR3 DNA is TGTGCCAGCAGTTACGGGACGTACTATGGCTACACCTTC.

The V gene is TRBV7-9, the J gene TRBJ2-1, with a possible D match to TRBD1 (6 bases). This CDR3 is built from 15 residues. Trimming removed 2 bases at V and 3 bases at J, with 11 bases between. CDR1 and CDR2 (germline): SEHNR, FQNEAQ (reference sequence). CDR3 sequence reads: CASSLTQGDYNEQFF. The CDR3 DNA reads TGTGCCAGCAGCTTAACACAGGGTGACTACAATGAGCAGTTCTTC.

This clone was picked up a small number of times. The genes are TRBV15 and TRBJ2-3; 12 bases match TRBD2. The V gene's germline CDR1 is LNHNV and CDR2 YYDKDF (reference sequence). V lost 6 bases, J lost 4 bases, and 5 bases stayed unmatched. The CDR3 length is 15 residues. CDR3 DNA: TGTGCCACCAGTCCGACTAGCGGGAGAGCAGATACGCAGTATTTT. Amino acids: CATSPTSGRADTQYF.

This chain links TRBV5-1 with TRBJ2-7; possibly TRBD1 or TRBD2 for D (6 bases each). V gave up 4 bases and J gave up 7 bases, with 24 bases separating them. Germline values: CDR1 SGHRS, CDR2 YFSETQ. This CDR3 contains 16 residues. The CDR3 nucleotides read TGCGCCAGCAGCACAACTCCGGCCCGGGGGCCGGGGGAGCAGTACTTC. Amino acids: CASSTTPARGPGEQYF.

This chain uses TRBV20-1 with TRBJ1-1; no clear D gene. Germline CDR1 reads DFQATT; CDR2 reads SNEGSKA (reference sequence). The CDR3 spans 11 residues. V was pared by 3 bases and J by 5 bases, with 7 bases between. The CDR3 DNA reads TGCAGTGCTAGGGGTTGGACTGAAGCTTTCTTT. It encodes CSARGWTEAFF.

This chain connects TRBV5-4 to TRBJ1-1; TRBD1 is a possible D gene (6 bases). CDR3 length: 14 amino acids. CDR1 and CDR2 (germline): SGHNT, YYREEE (reference sequence). The V gene lost 0 bases and the J gene lost 4 bases, with 10 bases spanning the gap. The CDR3 spells CASSLAGASTEAFF. The CDR3 coding sequence is TGTGCCAGCAGCTTGGCAGGGGCGAGCACTGAAGCTTTCTTT.

This clone came up once. The chain recombines TRBV30 with TRBJ2-2; no clear D gene. The V end was cut by 4 bases, the J end by 2 bases, with 8 bases between. Germline values: CDR1 GTSNPN, CDR2 SVGIG (reference sequence). This CDR3 comprises 13 residues. DNA for the CDR3: TGTGCCTGGATAATAGCAAACACCGGGGAGCTGTTTTTT. Its translation: CAWIIANTGELFF.

J is TRBJ1-2 and V is TRBV6-6, with D possibly TRBD1 on 6 matching bases. V was cut by 4 bases and J by 8 bases, with 17 bases left in between. Looked up from germline, CDR1 is MNHNY and CDR2 is SVGAGI (reference sequence). This CDR3 is 14 amino acids long. The CDR3 sequence: CASSSGRGSRGYTF. CDR3 nucleotide sequence: TGTGCCAGCAGTTCCGGGAGGGGGTCCCGGGGCTACACCTTC.

The V and J genes are TRBV5-4 and TRBJ1-1; D gene ambiguous. The CDR3 is 12 residues long. Germline lookup yields CDR1 SGHNT and CDR2 YYREEE (reference sequence). V lost 1 base and J lost 6, with 7 bases in between. The CDR3: CASSLPGSEAFF. CDR3 in DNA: TGTGCCAGCAGCTTGCCGGGATCTGAAGCTTTCTTT.

This clone came up a few times. V gene TRBV6-1 combines with J gene TRBJ2-6, with unresolved D. The CDR3 consists of 15 residues. Per the germline V gene, CDR1 is MNHNS and CDR2 is SASEGT. The ends were cut back, 2 bases at V and 0 bases at J, with 5 bases in the middle. In nucleotides, the CDR3 is TGTGCCAGCAGTGAAATGGTCTCTGGGGCCAACGTCCTGACTTTC. Translation: CASSEMVSGANVLTF.

This clone came up a few times. The V and J genes are TRBV6-5 and TRBJ1-2; D call uncertain. CDR1 is MNHEY, CDR2 SVGAGI, per germline. The CDR3 contains 14 residues. The V gene lost 7 bases and the J gene lost 8 bases, with 20 bases spanning the gap. CDR3 amino acids: CASNEGRIGSGYTF. In DNA, the CDR3 is TGTGCCAGCAATGAAGGGCGGATCGGCTCGGGCTACACCTTC.

This clone was seen only once. The chain joins TRBV28 to TRBJ1-3; D gene ambiguous. The CDR3 loop spans 15 amino acids. Trimming took 6 bases from V and 4 from J, leaving 16 bases between them. CDR1 and CDR2 from the germline V gene are MDHEN and SYDVKM. CDR3 sequence reads: CASSPLGQQGNTIYF. DNA for the CDR3: TGTGCCAGCAGCCCCCTCGGGCAACAGGGAAACACCATATATTTT. Full variable domain (rest looked up from reference TRBV28 and TRBJ1-3): DVKVTQSSRYLVKRTGEKVFLECVQDMDHENMFWYRQDPGLGLRLIYFSYDVKMKEKGDIPEGYSVSREKKERFSLILESASTNQTSMYLCASSPLGQQGNTIYFGEGSWLTVV.

The V and J genes are TRBV6-1 and TRBJ2-7, with D unresolved. V lost 6 bases and J 2 bases, leaving 11 bases between the germline ends. The CDR3 runs to 13 residues. CDR1 MNHNS and CDR2 SASEGT come from the germline V gene. CDR3 nucleotides: TGTGCCAGCAGCAGGACCGGTACCTACGAGCAGTACTTC. Amino acids: CASSRTGTYEQYF.

This clone showed up just a few times. The chain joins TRBV6-5 to TRBJ2-7; 7 bases align to TRBD2. Germline CDR1 reads MNHEY; CDR2 reads SVGAGI. This CDR3 is 16 amino acids long. The V segment lost 4 bases and the J segment 2 bases; nucleotides outside the gene matches: 11. The CDR3 loop reads CASSSHSGSLPYEQYF. For the CDR3, the DNA is TGTGCCAGCAGTTCCCATAGCGGGTCCCTCCCCTACGAGCAGTACTTC.

V gene TRBV6-6 combines with J gene TRBJ1-1, with a tentative D call TRBD1 (5 bases). There are 13 residues in the CDR3. CDR1 MNHNY and CDR2 SVGAGI come from the germline V gene (reference sequence). V was shortened by 2 bases and J by 11 bases, with 15 bases between the two germline ends. The CDR3 DNA follows: TGTGCCAGCAGTTACGCCTGGGGAGGGGAGGCTTTCTTT. Protein product: CASSYAWGGEAFF.

There are a few counts of this clone. The chain uses TRBV18 and TRBJ1-2, with D perhaps matching TRBD1 (5 bases). Trimming removed 0 bases at V and 5 bases at J, with 10 bases between. The CDR3 covers 14 residues. CDR1 and CDR2 from the germline V gene are KGHSH and LQKENI. The CDR3 DNA reads TGTGCCAGCTCACCACCGGCAGGGCTTTATGGCTACACCTTC. Translated, it gives CASSPPAGLYGYTF.

The chain links TRBV4-1 to TRBJ1-3, with a tentative D call TRBD1 (5 bases). The V and J ends lost 1 base and 2 bases respectively, with 12 bases between them. Germline CDR1 is MGHRA and CDR2 is YSYEKL. CDR3 length: 16 residues. The CDR3 DNA follows: TGCGCCAGCAGCCAAGGGGCCAGGGCCACTGGAAACACCATATATTTT. The encoded protein is CASSQGARATGNTIYF.

The rearrangement uses TRBV6-1 and TRBJ1-4; D is undetermined. The CDR3 consists of 12 residues. In germline, CDR1 is MNHNS, CDR2 SASEGT. Trimming removed 1 base at V and 6 bases at J, with 3 bases between. The CDR3: CASSEGYEKLFF. The CDR3 DNA is TGTGCCAGCAGTGAAGGGTATGAAAAACTGTTTTTT.

CDR3 nucleotides: TGTGCCAGCAGCTTTGGCTACAACACCGGGGAGCTGTTTTTT. Translation gives CASSFGYNTGELFF. J is TRBJ2-2 and V is TRBV7-9; D is unclear. Trimming shortened V by 3 bases and J by 2 bases, and 7 bases separated the two germline ends. The V gene's germline CDR1 is SEHNR and CDR2 FQNEAQ (reference sequence). The CDR3 loop spans 14 amino acids.

The table lists this clone with a few counts. The chain is built from TRBV27 and TRBJ2-5; 9 bases are a match to TRBD1. CDR1 is MNHEY and CDR2 is SMNVEV in the germline V gene (reference sequence). The V segment lost 7 bases and the J segment 5 bases; nucleotides outside the gene matches: 20. CDR3 length: 18 residues. The CDR3 sequence: CASTFFPPRQGGTETQYF. The CDR3 bases are TGTGCCAGCACCTTTTTCCCCCCCCGACAGGGGGGTACGGAGACCCAGTACTTC.